Presented here are 20 T cell receptor beta chains from one specimen sequenced in a study of T-cell reconstitution after alpha-beta-depleted transplantation in children. Molecular barcoding with unique molecular identifiers was used for the TCRbeta library. TCRdb reanalysed the PCR reads using MiXCR and keeps one entry per CDR3 protein. The sample has around 960,000 distinct CDR3 sequences, around 30% seen once. Sequencing used PBMCs, mostly from graft donor cells, obtained 360 days after TCRalphabeta/CD19-depleted stem cell transplant. These TCRs come from a boy younger than two who had a stem cell transplant for SCID, so the T cells may come from the graft donor.

This clonotype showed up just a few times. The chain has TRBV12-3 or TRBV12-4 and TRBJ2-1; the match to TRBD2 covers 7 bases. With V trimmed by 2 bases and J by 5 bases, 3 bases remained unmatched. The CDR3 is 14 amino acids. This chain's CDR3 is CASSLSGLNNEQFF. Written as DNA, the CDR3 is TGTGCCAGCAGTTTATCGGGACTAAACAATGAGCAGTTCTTC.

This sequence joins TRBV9 and TRBJ2-1, with TRBD2 matching 8 bases. V lost 3 bases, J lost 2 bases, and 4 bases stayed unmatched. In germline, CDR1 is SGDLS, CDR2 YYNGEE. This CDR3 comprises 15 residues. CDR3 loop: CASSEAGVTYNEQFF. The CDR3 bases are TGTGCCAGCAGCGAAGCGGGGGTGACCTACAATGAGCAGTTCTTC.

This clonotype was found once. The chain combines TRBV24-1 with TRBJ2-1; 9 bases fit TRBD2. V dropped 5 bases and J dropped 2; count of bases not matched to a gene: 6. Germline V lookup: CDR1 KGHDR, CDR2 SFDVKD. The CDR3 runs 16 residues. The CDR3 nucleotides read TGTGCCACCAGTGGTTCTAGCGGGGCTACCTACAATGAGCAGTTCTTC. Amino acid sequence: CATSGSSGATYNEQFF.

The chain couples TRBV6-1 to TRBJ2-5; TRBD2 agrees at 10 bases. The germline V gene encodes CDR1 MNHNS and CDR2 SASEGT. CDR3 length: 17 amino acids. Trimming took 5 bases from V and 2 from J; bases not matched to a gene: 11. The CDR3 region is CASSQIAGGPIQETQYF. The CDR3 region has the DNA TGTGCCAGCAGTCAAATAGCGGGGGGCCCGATTCAAGAGACCCAGTACTTC.

The rearrangement joins TRBV7-8 to TRBJ1-2, with D possibly matching TRBD1 (6 bases). This CDR3 region has 17 residues. CDR1 and CDR2 (germline): SGHVS, FQNEAQ. V was shortened by 3 bases and J by 5 bases, with 22 bases between the two germline ends. The CDR3 sequence: CASSLDPLQGAGYGYTF. Here the CDR3 DNA reads TGTGCCAGCAGCTTGGATCCCTTACAGGGCGCGGGATATGGCTACACCTTC.

The rearrangement uses TRBV3-1 and TRBJ2-5, with 8 bases matching TRBD2. This CDR3 is built from 15 residues. Germline loops: CDR1 LGHDT, CDR2 YNNKEL (reference sequence). Losses at the gene ends were 5 bases for V and 1 base for J; bases not matched to a gene: 6. Here the CDR3 DNA reads TGTGCCAGCAGCTCCGAGCGGGGGAGCCAAGAGACCCAGTACTTC. Translated: CASSSERGSQETQYF.

Here the CDR3 reads CASGFIEQYF. The DNA of the CDR3 is TGTGCTAGTGGTTTTATTGAGCAGTACTTC. The V and J genes are TRBV12-5 and TRBJ2-7; D remains ambiguous. With 3 bases removed from V and 7 bases from J, the gap between germline ends came to 4 bases. Germline CDR1 and CDR2: LGHNT and FRNRAP. This CDR3 contains 10 residues. Together with reference TRBV12-5 and TRBJ2-7, the CDR3 gives the full variable domain: DARVTQTPRHKVTEMGQEVTMRCQPILGHNTVFWYRQTMMQGLELLAYFRNRAPLDDSGMPKDRFSAEMPDATLATLKIQPSEPRDSAVYFCASGFIEQYFGPGTRLTVT.

The chain joins TRBV6-2 or TRBV6-3 to TRBJ1-1; D is unclear. There are 14 residues in the CDR3. Germline V gene sequence: CDR1 MNHEY, CDR2 SVGEGT. Deletions cut 7 bases from V and 4 bases from J, with 16 bases between. CDR3 in amino acids: CASIRTGSPTEAFF. The CDR3 DNA follows: TGTGCCAGCATAAGAACCGGGTCCCCCACTGAAGCTTTCTTT.

This clonotype was seen more than once but under ten times. This chain connects TRBV29-1 to TRBJ1-1; no clear D gene. CDR3 length: 14 amino acids. In germline, CDR1 is SQVTM, CDR2 ANQGSEA. The V end was cut by 5 bases, the J end by 4 bases, with 17 bases between. CDR3 nucleotide sequence: TGCAGCGTTCTGTCTTGGACCGTTCGCACTGAAGCTTTCTTT. Translation gives CSVLSWTVRTEAFF.

This clonotype showed up many times. The chain links TRBV20-1 to TRBJ1-1, with 8 positions matching TRBD1. J lost 4 bases, V lost 4 bases, and 11 bases had no gene match. This CDR3 spans 15 amino acids. CDR1 is DFQATT, CDR2 SNEGSKA, per germline (reference sequence). The CDR3 sequence is CSAKEDRGLGTEAFF. The CDR3 coding sequence is TGCAGTGCTAAAGAAGACAGGGGATTGGGCACTGAAGCTTTCTTT.

This clonotype has a handful of counts. The chain couples TRBV15 to TRBJ1-1; D not certain. The CDR3 extends over 16 amino acids. CDR1 LNHNV and CDR2 YYDKDF come from the germline V gene (reference sequence). V lost 0 bases and J 6 bases, leaving 17 bases between the germline ends. The CDR3 coding sequence is TGTGCCACCAGCAGAGATCTCTTGAGGAGCGTGGCTGAAGCTTTCTTT. It encodes CATSRDLLRSVAEAFF.

This clonotype was seen a handful of times. This sequence joins TRBV4-3 and TRBJ2-5; 11 bases fit TRBD2. The germline V gene encodes CDR1 LGHNA and CDR2 YSLEER. Trimming took 4 bases from V and 5 from J; bases not matched to a gene: 6. This CDR3 has 15 residues. CDR3 protein: CASSRGLAAQETQYF. DNA for the CDR3: TGCGCCAGCAGCCGGGGACTAGCGGCTCAGGAGACCCAGTACTTC.

The sample holds a few counts of this clonotype. V is TRBV7-2 and J is TRBJ2-7; the match to TRBD2 covers 9 bases. J lost 3 bases, V lost 1 base, and 10 bases had no gene match. The CDR3 spans 17 residues. Germline V gene sequence: CDR1 SGHTA, CDR2 FQGNSA. The CDR3 sequence is CASSLGPSGRGGYEQYF. DNA of the CDR3: TGTGCCAGCAGCTTAGGTCCCTCTGGGCGGGGGGGCTACGAGCAGTACTTC.

This clonotype was counted only a few times. This chain joins TRBV19 and TRBJ2-3; no clear D gene. Germline assignment: CDR1 LNHDA and CDR2 SQIVND (reference sequence). V lost 6 bases and J 0 bases, leaving 16 bases between the germline ends. There are 16 residues in the CDR3. The CDR3 DNA is TGTGCCAGTAGCCTGACCGGGCTCCGAAGCACAGATACGCAGTATTTT. Protein: CASSLTGLRSTDTQYF.

The sample holds a few counts of this clonotype. As DNA, the CDR3 is TGCGCCAGCAGAAATGGAGGGGGGCCCTATGGCTACACCTTC. It is translated as CASRNGGGPYGYTF. The rearrangement links TRBV5-1 to TRBJ1-2, with a tentative D call TRBD1 (6 bases). The CDR3 consists of 14 residues. V lost 5 bases to trimming and J lost 4 bases, with 15 bases between them. Germline V CDR1 and CDR2: SGHRS, YFSETQ. Combining the CDR3 with reference TRBV5-1 and TRBJ1-2 gives the whole variable domain KAGVTQTPRYLIKTRGQQVTLSCSPISGHRSVSWYQQTPGQGLQFLFEYFSETQRNKGNFPGRFSGRQFSNSRSEMNVSTLELGDSALYLCASRNGGGPYGYTFGSGTRLTVV.

This chain uses TRBV6-1 with TRBJ2-4; maybe TRBD2 (5 bases). There are 13 residues in the CDR3. Deletions cut 8 bases from V and 6 bases from J, with 14 bases between. CDR1 is MNHNS, CDR2 SASEGT, per germline. For the CDR3, the DNA is TGTGCCAGCTCCCGGGGATTGGGAAACATTCAGTACTTC. Its translation: CASSRGLGNIQYF.

Turning to this clonotype: A junction end diverges from the germline sequence, so it may reflect a read error. The genes are TRBV6-5 and TRBJ1-2; 8 bases match TRBD1. In germline, CDR1 is MNHEY, CDR2 SVGAGI. The length of the CDR3 is 15 residues. CDR3 coding DNA: TGTGCCAGCAGTTCCAGGGACAGGAATAACTTTGGCTACACCTTC. This codes for CASSSRDRNNFGYTF.

This clonotype showed up just a few times. The V and J genes are TRBV12-3 or TRBV12-4 and TRBJ1-1; no reliable D call. This CDR3 contains 12 residues. V was trimmed by 4 bases and J by 3 bases, leaving 6 bases between them. CDR3 DNA sequence: TGTGCCAGCAGTTGGGTTTACACTGAAGCTTTCTTT. This encodes CASSWVYTEAFF.

The chain uses TRBV19 and TRBJ1-1, with 7 bases identical to TRBD1. This CDR3 comprises 14 residues. The junction had 5 bases not matched to a gene; V was cut back by 7 bases and J by 0 bases. Germline CDR1 reads LNHDA; CDR2 reads SQIVND (reference sequence). The CDR3 loop reads CASTWDRLNTEAFF. For the CDR3, the DNA is TGTGCCAGTACCTGGGACAGACTGAACACTGAAGCTTTCTTT.

The chain recombines TRBV29-1 with TRBJ2-3; D might be TRBD2 (6 bases). Germline CDR1 reads SQVTM; CDR2 reads ANQGSEA. The CDR3 has 12 amino acids. CDR3 sequence reads: CTSRGYTDTQYF. The CDR3 bases are TGCACCAGCCGGGGGTACACAGATACGCAGTATTTT.